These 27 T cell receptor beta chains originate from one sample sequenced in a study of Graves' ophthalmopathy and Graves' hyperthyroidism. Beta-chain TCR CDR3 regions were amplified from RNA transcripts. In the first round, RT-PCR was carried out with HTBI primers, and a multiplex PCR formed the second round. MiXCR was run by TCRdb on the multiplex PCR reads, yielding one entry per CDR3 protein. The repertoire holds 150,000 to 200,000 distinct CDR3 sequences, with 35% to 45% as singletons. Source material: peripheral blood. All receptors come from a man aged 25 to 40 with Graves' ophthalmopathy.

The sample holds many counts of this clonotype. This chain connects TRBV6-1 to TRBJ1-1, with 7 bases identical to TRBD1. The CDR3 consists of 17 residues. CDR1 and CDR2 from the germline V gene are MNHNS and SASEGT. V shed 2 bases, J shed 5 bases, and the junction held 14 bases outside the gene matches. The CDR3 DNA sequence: TGTGCCAGCAGTGAAAGAACACAGGGGCATCCTAATACTGAAGCTTTCTTT. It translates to CASSERTQGHPNTEAFF.

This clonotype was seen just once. Here the CDR3 DNA reads TGTGCCAGCAGTTGGACCCTAGCGGGAGATGCCAAAAACATTCAGTACTTC. It specifies CASSWTLAGDAKNIQYF. This chain joins TRBV12-3 or TRBV12-4 and TRBJ2-4; the match to TRBD2 covers 10 bases. Germline trimming cut 4 bases from V and 1 base from J; bases unmatched to any gene: 7. This CDR3 spans 17 amino acids.

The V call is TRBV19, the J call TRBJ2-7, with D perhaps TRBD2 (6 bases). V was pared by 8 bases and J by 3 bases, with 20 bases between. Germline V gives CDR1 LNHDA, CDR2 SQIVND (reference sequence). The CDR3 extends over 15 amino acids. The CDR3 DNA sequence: TGTGCCAGTGGAAGGCCCGGGGGTAGCAGCTACGAGCAGTACTTC. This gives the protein CASGRPGGSSYEQYF.

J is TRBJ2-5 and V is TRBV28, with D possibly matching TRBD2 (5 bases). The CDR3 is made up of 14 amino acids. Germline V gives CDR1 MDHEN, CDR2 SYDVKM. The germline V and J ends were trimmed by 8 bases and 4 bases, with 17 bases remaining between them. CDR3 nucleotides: TGTGCCAGCCAGGAGCTGGGAGTAACAGAGACCCAGTACTTC. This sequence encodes CASQELGVTETQYF.

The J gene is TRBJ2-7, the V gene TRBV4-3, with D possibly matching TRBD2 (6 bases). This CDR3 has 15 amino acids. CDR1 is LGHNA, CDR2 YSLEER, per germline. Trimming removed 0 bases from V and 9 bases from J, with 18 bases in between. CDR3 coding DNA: TGCGCCAGCAGCCAAGATGGGGCAAGACTAGACGGGCAGTACTTC. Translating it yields CASSQDGARLDGQYF.

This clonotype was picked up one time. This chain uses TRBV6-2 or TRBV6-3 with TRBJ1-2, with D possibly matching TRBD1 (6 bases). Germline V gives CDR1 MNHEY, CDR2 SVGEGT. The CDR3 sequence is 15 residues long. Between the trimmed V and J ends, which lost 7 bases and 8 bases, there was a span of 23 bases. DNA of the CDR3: TGTGCCAGCATCCCTTTGGGGGGCGCAGGTGGAGGCTACACCTTC. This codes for CASIPLGGAGGGYTF.

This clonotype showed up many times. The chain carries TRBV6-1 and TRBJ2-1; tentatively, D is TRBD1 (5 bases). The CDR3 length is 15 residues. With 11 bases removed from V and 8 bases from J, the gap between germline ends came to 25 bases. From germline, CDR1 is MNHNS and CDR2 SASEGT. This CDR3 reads CAGVGQGSTLHEQFF. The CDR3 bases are TGTGCCGGCGTCGGGCAGGGCAGTACATTGCATGAGCAGTTCTTC.

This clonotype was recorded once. For the CDR3, the DNA is TGTGCCAGCAGACGGGACAGGGACTCCTCCTACGAGCAGTACTTC. It encodes CASRRDRDSSYEQYF. The rearrangement joins TRBV27 to TRBJ2-7; 9 bases are shared with TRBD1. The J segment lost 0 bases and the V segment lost 6 bases, leaving 6 bases of the junction unmatched. Germline V gene sequence: CDR1 MNHEY, CDR2 SMNVEV (reference sequence). The CDR3 loop spans 15 amino acids.

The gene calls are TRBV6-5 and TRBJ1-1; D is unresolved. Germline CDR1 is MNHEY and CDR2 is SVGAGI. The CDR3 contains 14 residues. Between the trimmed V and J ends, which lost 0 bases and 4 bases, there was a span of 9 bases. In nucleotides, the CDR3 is TGTGCCAGCAGTTACTCAAGAAAGGTCACTGAAGCTTTCTTT. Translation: CASSYSRKVTEAFF.

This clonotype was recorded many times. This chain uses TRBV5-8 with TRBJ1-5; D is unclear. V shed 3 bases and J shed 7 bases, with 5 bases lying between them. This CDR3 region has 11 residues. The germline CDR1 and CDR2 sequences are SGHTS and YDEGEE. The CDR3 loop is CASSYNQPQHF. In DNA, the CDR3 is TGTGCCAGCAGCTACAACCAGCCCCAGCATTTT.

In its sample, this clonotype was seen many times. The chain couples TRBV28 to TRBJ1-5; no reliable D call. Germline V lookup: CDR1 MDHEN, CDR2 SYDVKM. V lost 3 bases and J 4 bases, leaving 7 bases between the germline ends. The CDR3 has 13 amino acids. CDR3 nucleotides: TGTGCCAGCAGTTTTATCGGAAATCAGCCCCAGCATTTT. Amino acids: CASSFIGNQPQHF.

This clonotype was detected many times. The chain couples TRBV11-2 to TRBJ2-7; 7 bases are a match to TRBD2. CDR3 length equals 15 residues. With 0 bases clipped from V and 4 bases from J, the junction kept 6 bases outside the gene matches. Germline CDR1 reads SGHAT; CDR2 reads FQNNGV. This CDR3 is CASSLEDWGGYEQYF. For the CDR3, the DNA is TGTGCCAGCAGCTTAGAGGACTGGGGGGGATACGAGCAGTACTTC.

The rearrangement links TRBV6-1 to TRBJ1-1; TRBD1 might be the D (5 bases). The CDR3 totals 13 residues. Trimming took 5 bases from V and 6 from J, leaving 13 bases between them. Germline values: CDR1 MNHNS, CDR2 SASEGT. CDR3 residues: CASSQGQGPEAFF. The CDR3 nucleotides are TGTGCCAGCAGTCAAGGGCAGGGACCTGAAGCTTTCTTT.

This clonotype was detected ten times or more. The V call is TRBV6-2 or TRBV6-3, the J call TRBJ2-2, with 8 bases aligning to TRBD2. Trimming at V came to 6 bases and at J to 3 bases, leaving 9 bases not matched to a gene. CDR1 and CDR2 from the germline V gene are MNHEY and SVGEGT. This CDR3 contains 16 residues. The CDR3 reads CASSPGGAVHTGELFF. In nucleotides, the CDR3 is TGTGCCAGCAGCCCGGGGGGGGCAGTACACACCGGGGAGCTGTTTTTT.

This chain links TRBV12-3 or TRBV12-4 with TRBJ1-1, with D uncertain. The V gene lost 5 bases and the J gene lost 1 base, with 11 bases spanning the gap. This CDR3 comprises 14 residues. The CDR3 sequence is CASSPSTANTEAFF. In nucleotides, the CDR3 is TGTGCCAGCAGTCCCTCCACAGCGAACACTGAAGCTTTCTTT.

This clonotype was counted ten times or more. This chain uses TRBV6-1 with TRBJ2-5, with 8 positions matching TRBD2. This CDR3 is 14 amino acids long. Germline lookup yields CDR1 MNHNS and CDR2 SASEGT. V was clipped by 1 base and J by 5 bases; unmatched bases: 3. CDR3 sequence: CASSEGRLAETQYF. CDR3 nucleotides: TGTGCCAGCAGTGAAGGTCGACTAGCGGAGACCCAGTACTTC.

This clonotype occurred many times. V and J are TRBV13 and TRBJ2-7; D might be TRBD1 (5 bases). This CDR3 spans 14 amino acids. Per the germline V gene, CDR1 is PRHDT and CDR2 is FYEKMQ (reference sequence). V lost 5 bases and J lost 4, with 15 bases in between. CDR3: CASSPRTMTYEQYF. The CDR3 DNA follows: TGTGCCAGCAGCCCTAGGACAATGACTTACGAGCAGTACTTC.

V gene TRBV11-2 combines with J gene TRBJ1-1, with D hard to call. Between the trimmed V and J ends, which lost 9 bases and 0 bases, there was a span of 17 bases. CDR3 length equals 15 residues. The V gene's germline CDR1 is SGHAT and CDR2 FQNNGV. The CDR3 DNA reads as TGTGCCAGTATGGGCCAGACCTACATGAACACTGAAGCTTTCTTT. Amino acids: CASMGQTYMNTEAFF.

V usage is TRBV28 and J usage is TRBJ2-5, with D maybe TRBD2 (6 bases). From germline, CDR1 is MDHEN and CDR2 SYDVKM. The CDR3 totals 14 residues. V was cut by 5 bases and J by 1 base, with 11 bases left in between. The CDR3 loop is CASSQSGFQETQYF. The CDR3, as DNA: TGTGCCAGCAGTCAAAGCGGGTTCCAAGAGACCCAGTACTTC.

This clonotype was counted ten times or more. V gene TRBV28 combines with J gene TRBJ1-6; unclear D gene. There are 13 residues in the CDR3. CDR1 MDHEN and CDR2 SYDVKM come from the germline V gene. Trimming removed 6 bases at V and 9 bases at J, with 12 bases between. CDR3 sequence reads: CASRRGRGSPLHF. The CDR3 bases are TGTGCCAGCAGGAGAGGTCGGGGTTCACCCCTCCACTTT.

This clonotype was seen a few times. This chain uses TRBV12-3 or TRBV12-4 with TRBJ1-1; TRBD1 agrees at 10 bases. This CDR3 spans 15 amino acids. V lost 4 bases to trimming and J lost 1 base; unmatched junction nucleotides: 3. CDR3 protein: CASSYRTGGNTEAFF. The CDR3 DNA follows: TGTGCCAGCAGTTACCGGACAGGGGGGAACACTGAAGCTTTCTTT.

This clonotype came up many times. The CDR3 nucleotides read TGTGCCAGCCTAAGGACAGGCTATGGCTACACCTTC. Protein sequence: CASLRTGYGYTF. The chain recombines TRBV27 with TRBJ1-2, with TRBD1 matching 7 bases. There are 12 residues in the CDR3. Losses at the gene ends were 8 bases for V and 4 bases for J; bases not matched to a gene: 4. Germline CDR1 MNHEY, CDR2 SMNVEV (reference sequence).

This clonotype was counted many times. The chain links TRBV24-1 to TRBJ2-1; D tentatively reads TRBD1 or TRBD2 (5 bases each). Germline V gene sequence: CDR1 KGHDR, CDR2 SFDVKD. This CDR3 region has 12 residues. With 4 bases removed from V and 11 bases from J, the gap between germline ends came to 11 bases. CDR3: CATSDIRGKQFF. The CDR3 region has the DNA TGTGCCACCAGTGACATCCGGGGCAAGCAGTTCTTC.

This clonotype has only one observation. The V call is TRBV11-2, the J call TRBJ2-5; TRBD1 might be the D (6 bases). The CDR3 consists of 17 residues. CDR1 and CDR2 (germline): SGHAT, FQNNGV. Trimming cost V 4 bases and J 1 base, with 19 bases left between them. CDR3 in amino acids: CASSSGQNPLFQETQYF. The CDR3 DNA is TGTGCCAGCAGCTCCGGACAGAATCCCCTTTTCCAAGAGACCCAGTACTTC.

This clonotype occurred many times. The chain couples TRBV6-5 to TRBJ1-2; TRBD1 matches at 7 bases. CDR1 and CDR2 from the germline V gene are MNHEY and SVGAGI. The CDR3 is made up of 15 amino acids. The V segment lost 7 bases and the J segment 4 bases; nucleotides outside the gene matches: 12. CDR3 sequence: CASTKSRDSLYGYTF. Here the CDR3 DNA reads TGTGCCAGCACTAAAAGCCGGGACAGCCTCTATGGCTACACCTTC.

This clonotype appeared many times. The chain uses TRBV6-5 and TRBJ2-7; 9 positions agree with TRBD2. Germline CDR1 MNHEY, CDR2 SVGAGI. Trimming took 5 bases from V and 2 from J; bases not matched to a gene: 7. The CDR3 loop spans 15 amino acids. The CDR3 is CASSPQLAGTYEQYF. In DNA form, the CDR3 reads TGTGCCAGCAGTCCCCAACTAGCGGGTACCTACGAGCAGTACTTC.

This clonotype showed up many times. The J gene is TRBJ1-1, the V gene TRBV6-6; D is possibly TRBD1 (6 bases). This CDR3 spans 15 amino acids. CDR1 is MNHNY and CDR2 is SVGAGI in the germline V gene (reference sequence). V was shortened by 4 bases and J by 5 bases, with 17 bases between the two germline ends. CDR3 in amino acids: CASSFSLRGSTEAFF. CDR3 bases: TGTGCCAGCAGTTTCAGTCTCAGGGGATCGACTGAAGCTTTCTTT.